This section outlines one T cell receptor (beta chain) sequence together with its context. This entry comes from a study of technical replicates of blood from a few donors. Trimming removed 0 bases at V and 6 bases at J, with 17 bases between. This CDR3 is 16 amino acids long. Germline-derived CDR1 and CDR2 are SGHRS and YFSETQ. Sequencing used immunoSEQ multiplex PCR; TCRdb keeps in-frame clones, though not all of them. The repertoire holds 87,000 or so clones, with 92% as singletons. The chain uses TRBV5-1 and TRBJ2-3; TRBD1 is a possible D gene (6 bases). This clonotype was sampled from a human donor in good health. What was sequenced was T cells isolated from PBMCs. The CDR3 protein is CASSLGNRARLDTQYF. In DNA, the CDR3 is TGCGCCAGCAGCTTGGGGAACAGGGCCCGTTTGGATACGCAGTATTTT.